These 7 T cell receptor beta chains were all obtained from the same sample, sequenced in a study of T cell repertoires in cytomegalovirus infection. What these receptors recognize is not known. TCRdb re-analysed the reads in MiXCR, keeping a single row per CDR3 protein. The profile shows roughly 990,000 distinct CDR3 sequences, roughly 30% of them singletons. The sequencing used cultured CD8+ T cells from PBMCs, collected from culture after CMV antigen stimulation. All receptors come from a human donor in good health (CMV status not recorded). Some clones in this sample may be carry-over from other donors' samples.

V and J are TRBV15 and TRBJ2-7, with 7 nucleotides matching TRBD1. V lost 5 bases, J lost 0 bases, and 4 bases stayed unmatched. CDR1 is LNHNV and CDR2 is YYDKDF in the germline V gene (reference sequence). This CDR3 is 14 amino acids long. DNA for the CDR3: TGTGCCACCAGCTTTTGGGACAGCTCCTACGAGCAGTACTTC. Translation: CATSFWDSSYEQYF. Full variable domain (rest looked up from reference TRBV15 and TRBJ2-7): DAMVIQNPRYQVTQFGKPVTLSCSQTLNHNVMYWYQQKSSQAPKLLFHYYDKDFNNEADTPDNFQSRRPNTSFCFLDIRSPGLGDTAMYLCATSFWDSSYEQYFGPGTRLTVT.

Concerning this clonotype: This may come from a read error, since a much larger clone is one base off. The V call is TRBV7-2, the J call TRBJ2-2; D ambiguous. The CDR3 is made up of 13 amino acids. V dropped 5 bases and J dropped 3 bases, with 7 bases sitting between them. The germline V gene encodes CDR1 SGHTA and CDR2 FQGNSA. CDR3 protein: CASSHWDTGELFF. The DNA of the CDR3 is TGTGCCAGCAGCCACTGGGACACCGGGGAGCTGTTTTTT.

The chain joins TRBV10-3 to TRBJ2-7, with D possibly being TRBD1 (5 bases). From germline, CDR1 is ENHRY and CDR2 SYGVKD. Between the trimmed V and J ends, which lost 10 bases and 2 bases, there was a span of 12 bases. There are 12 residues in the CDR3. The DNA for the CDR3 is TGTGCCACCAGGCAGGGTGCCTACGAGCAGTACGTC. Encoded protein: CATRQGAYEQYV.

The genes are TRBV6-1 and TRBJ1-3; D gene ambiguous. V was trimmed by 2 bases and J by 3 bases, leaving 14 bases between them. In germline, CDR1 is MNHNS, CDR2 SASEGT. The length of the CDR3 is 16 residues. CDR3 DNA sequence: TGTGCCAGCAGTGAACATCCTCGTTATGATGGAAACACCATATATTTT. Its translation: CASSEHPRYDGNTIYF.

This chain joins TRBV12-3 or TRBV12-4 and TRBJ1-2; D remains unclear. The CDR3 has 13 amino acids. Trimming removed 10 bases from V and 5 bases from J, with 17 bases in between. The CDR3 DNA is TGTGCCACCAGGAGGGCAGATAGATATGGCTACACCTTC. It yields the protein CATRRADRYGYTF.

J is TRBJ1-1 and V is TRBV6-1; D unresolved. This CDR3 spans 15 amino acids. The germline V gene encodes CDR1 MNHNS and CDR2 SASEGT. V was pared by 8 bases and J by 1 base, with 17 bases between. The DNA for the CDR3 is TGTGCCAGCCTGAGTTTTTGGAGCCAGAACACTGAAGCTTTCTTT. Its protein product is CASLSFWSQNTEAFF.

The rearrangement links TRBV9 to TRBJ2-2; D call uncertain. CDR1 is SGDLS and CDR2 is YYNGEE in the germline V gene. This CDR3 is built from 12 residues. The V gene lost 2 bases and the J gene lost 9 bases, with 8 bases spanning the gap. The CDR3 bases are TGTGCCAGCAGCGTGTATGGAAGGGAGCTGTTTTTT. Protein product: CASSVYGRELFF.